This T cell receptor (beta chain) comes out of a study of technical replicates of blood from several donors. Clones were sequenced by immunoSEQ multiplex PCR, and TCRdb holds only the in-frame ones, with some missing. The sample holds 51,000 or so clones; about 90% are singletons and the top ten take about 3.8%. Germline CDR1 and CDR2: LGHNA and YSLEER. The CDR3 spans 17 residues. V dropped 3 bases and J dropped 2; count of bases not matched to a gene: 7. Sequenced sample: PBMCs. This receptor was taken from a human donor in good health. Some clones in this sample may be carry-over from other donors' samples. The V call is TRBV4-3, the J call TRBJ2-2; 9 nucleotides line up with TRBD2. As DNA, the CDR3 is TGCGCCAGCAGCCAGTGGCCTAGCGGGACTAACACCGGGGAGCTGTTTTTT. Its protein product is CASSQWPSGTNTGELFF.